This is a list of T cell receptor beta chains from one sample in a study of PD-1 blockade in classical Hodgkin lymphoma. Clones were read by immunoSEQ multiplex PCR, and TCRdb kept only the in-frame ones, dropping some. The top ten clones hold 15% to 20% of a sample with around 99,000 clones, more than 80% of them seen once. Specimen: peripheral blood mononuclear cells (PBMCs), collected before the second cycle of nivolumab. Receptor source: a human donor with classical Hodgkin lymphoma. CDR3s include the opening cysteine and the closing phenylalanine or tryptophan. D genes are given only for firm matches. Clone size is given for some rows only: seen once, a few or many times, or a class if the clone is expanded.

j_gene: TRBJ2-7; v_gene: TRBV28; d_gene: -; abundance: -; CDR3aa: CASSLPGYEQYF; CDR3nt: TGTGCCAGCAGTCTGCCAGGTTACGAGCAGTACTTC
j_gene: TRBJ2-3; v_gene: TRBV11-2; d_gene: -; abundance: -; CDR3aa: CASSLDSQWDTQYF; CDR3nt: TGTGCCAGCAGCTTAGATTCCCAATGGGATACGCAGTATTTT
j_gene: TRBJ2-1; v_gene: TRBV27; d_gene: -; abundance: few; CDR3aa: CASKGYNEQFF; CDR3nt: TGTGCCAGTAAAGGGTACAATGAGCAGTTCTTC
j_gene: TRBJ2-2; v_gene: TRBV5-4; d_gene: -; abundance: few; CDR3aa: CASSLRADTGELFF; CDR3nt: TGTGCCAGCAGCTTGAGAGCAGACACCGGGGAGCTGTTTTTT
j_gene: TRBJ1-3; v_gene: TRBV7-9; d_gene: TRBD1; abundance: -; CDR3aa: CASSKRTGGSGNTIYF; CDR3nt: TGTGCCAGCAGCAAGAGGACAGGGGGCTCTGGAAACACCATATATTTT
j_gene: TRBJ1-5; v_gene: TRBV7-6; d_gene: -; abundance: -; CDR3aa: CASSASGKARQPQHF; CDR3nt: TGTGCCAGCAGCGCTAGTGGGAAAGCCAGGCAGCCCCAGCATTTT
j_gene: TRBJ1-1; v_gene: TRBV6-1; d_gene: -; abundance: -; CDR3aa: CASRDGLRTTEAFF; CDR3nt: TGTGCCAGCAGGGACGGGTTAAGGACCACTGAAGCTTTCTTT
j_gene: TRBJ2-1; v_gene: TRBV7-2; d_gene: -; abundance: -; CDR3aa: CASSLSGTLEQFF; CDR3nt: TGTGCCAGCAGCTTATCCGGAACACTTGAGCAGTTCTTC
j_gene: TRBJ2-3; v_gene: TRBV10-3; d_gene: -; abundance: once; CDR3aa: CATASSGDTQYF; CDR3nt: TGTGCCACAGCTAGTTCAGGGGATACGCAGTATTTT
j_gene: TRBJ1-1; v_gene: TRBV10-3; d_gene: -; abundance: -; CDR3aa: CAISEGRANTEAFF; CDR3nt: TGTGCCATCAGTGAGGGAAGGGCGAACACTGAAGCTTTCTTT
j_gene: TRBJ1-1; v_gene: TRBV6-1; d_gene: -; abundance: -; CDR3aa: CASSESRPGNTEAFF; CDR3nt: TGTGCCAGCAGTGAATCTCGGCCGGGGAACACTGAAGCTTTCTTT
j_gene: TRBJ1-1; v_gene: TRBV18; d_gene: TRBD1; abundance: -; CDR3aa: CASSPPGTARALEAFF; CDR3nt: TGTGCCAGCTCACCACCGGGGACAGCAAGGGCCCTTGAAGCTTTCTTT
j_gene: TRBJ2-1; v_gene: TRBV5-1; d_gene: -; abundance: few; CDR3aa: CASSLGNSNNEQFF; CDR3nt: TGCGCCAGCAGCTTGGGAAATTCCAACAATGAGCAGTTCTTC
j_gene: TRBJ2-3; v_gene: TRBV27; d_gene: -; abundance: -; CDR3aa: CASSLVRTPPDTQYF; CDR3nt: TGTGCCAGCAGTTTAGTAAGAACCCCCCCAGATACGCAGTATTTT
j_gene: TRBJ2-1; v_gene: TRBV5-1; d_gene: -; abundance: -; CDR3aa: CASSSQTYNEQFF; CDR3nt: TGCGCCAGCAGCTCCCAAACGTACAATGAGCAGTTCTTC
j_gene: TRBJ1-1; v_gene: TRBV11-1; d_gene: TRBD1; abundance: few; CDR3aa: CASSPWEGATEAFF; CDR3nt: TGTGCCAGCAGCCCCTGGGAGGGGGCAACTGAAGCTTTCTTT
j_gene: TRBJ1-3; v_gene: TRBV5-1; d_gene: -; abundance: -; CDR3aa: CASSLGHTGNTIYF; CDR3nt: TGCGCCAGCAGCTTGGGGCACACTGGAAACACCATATATTTT
j_gene: TRBJ2-3; v_gene: TRBV12-5; d_gene: TRBD2; abundance: -; CDR3aa: CASGLVVGTSGDTQYF; CDR3nt: TGTGCTAGTGGTTTGGTGGTAGGGACTAGCGGTGATACGCAGTATTTT
j_gene: TRBJ1-5; v_gene: TRBV18; d_gene: -; abundance: -; CDR3aa: CASSPGRGNQPQHF; CDR3nt: TGTGCCAGCTCACCAGGGAGGGGAAATCAGCCCCAGCATTTT
j_gene: TRBJ2-7; v_gene: TRBV4-3; d_gene: -; abundance: few; CDR3aa: CASSQDAGGLIEQYF; CDR3nt: TGCGCCAGCAGCCAAGACGCGGGTGGGCTTATCGAGCAGTACTTC
j_gene: TRBJ2-3; v_gene: TRBV10-3; d_gene: -; abundance: -; CDR3aa: CAISASGQTTGTDTQYF; CDR3nt: TGTGCCATCAGTGCATCCGGACAGACGACTGGCACAGATACGCAGTATTTT
j_gene: TRBJ1-5; v_gene: TRBV5-1; d_gene: -; abundance: few; CDR3aa: CASSLEPGARQPQHF; CDR3nt: TGCGCCAGCAGCTTGGAGCCGGGGGCGAGGCAGCCCCAGCATTTT